Listed here are 8 T cell receptor beta chains from one sample, sequenced in a study of shared clonotypes between healthy human individuals. Measured with immunoSEQ multiplex PCR; TCRdb has only the in-frame clones, and not every one. The data contain 190,000 or so clones, approximately 61% of them seen just once; the ten biggest clones take up more than 9%. Sequenced input: memory CD4+ T cells sorted from blood. Indicated subset: CD45RA-negative fraction. These receptor sequences come from a young man in good health.

The V call is TRBV10-1, the J call TRBJ1-1; D is unclear. CDR1 and CDR2 (germline): WNHNN, SYGVQD (reference sequence). The V and J ends lost 4 bases and 0 bases respectively, with 12 bases between them. The CDR3 runs to 15 residues. The CDR3 is CASSGGLEMNTEAFF. CDR3 sequence (DNA): TGCGCCAGCAGTGGCGGTCTGGAAATGAACACTGAAGCTTTCTTT.

There are a few counts of this clone. V is TRBV19 and J is TRBJ1-1, with 8 bases that match TRBD1. Germline CDR1 LNHDA, CDR2 SQIVND (reference sequence). This CDR3 spans 11 amino acids. In nucleotides, the CDR3 is TGTGCTACAGGGGACAGGAGAGAAGCTTTCTTT. It is translated as CATGDRREAFF.

This clone has only a few counts. The CDR3 loop is CASSTGTGIYGYTF. The CDR3 nucleotides read TGCGCCAGCAGCACCGGGACAGGGATCTATGGCTACACCTTC. The rearrangement joins TRBV5-1 to TRBJ1-2; 9 bases are a match to TRBD1. Germline V gene data show CDR1 as SGHRS and CDR2 as YFSETQ. The V segment lost 4 bases and the J segment 4 bases; nucleotides outside the gene matches: 5. The CDR3 has 14 residues.

The CDR3 nucleotides read TGTGCCAGTCGCCAATCCGTGAGCTCCTACAATGAGCAGTTCTTC. Amino acids: CASRQSVSSYNEQFF. This chain joins TRBV18 and TRBJ2-1; no clear D gene. The CDR3 contains 15 residues. CDR1 is KGHSH and CDR2 is LQKENI in the germline V gene. Trimming removed 9 bases at V and 0 bases at J, with 15 bases between.

J is TRBJ2-5 and V is TRBV6-1; weak D call: TRBD1 (6 bases). The germline V gene encodes CDR1 MNHNS and CDR2 SASEGT. Trimming cost V 6 bases and J 4 bases, with 9 bases left between them. This CDR3 contains 12 residues. The CDR3 DNA reads as TGTGCCAGCAGGGGGGCCGGAGAGACCCAGTACTTC. Encoded protein: CASRGAGETQYF.

V and J are TRBV2 and TRBJ2-4; D is perhaps TRBD1 (6 bases). With 5 bases removed from V and 4 bases from J, the gap between germline ends came to 15 bases. Germline V gene data show CDR1 as SNHLY and CDR2 as FYNNEI. CDR3 length: 15 residues. The CDR3 bases are TGTGCCAGCAGTCCTAAGACAGGCCCTAAAAACATTCAGTACTTC. Translated: CASSPKTGPKNIQYF.

The chain joins TRBV7-2 to TRBJ2-1; 8 bases match TRBD2. This CDR3 contains 15 residues. The V segment lost 5 bases and the J segment 8 bases; nucleotides outside the gene matches: 11. CDR1 and CDR2 from the germline V gene are SGHTA and FQGNSA. CDR3 sequence: CASSKQAGAADEQFF. The DNA for the CDR3 is TGTGCCAGCAGCAAACAAGCGGGAGCCGCTGATGAGCAGTTCTTC. Together with reference TRBV7-2 and TRBJ2-1, the CDR3 gives the full variable domain: GAGVSQSPSNKVTEKGKDVELRCDPISGHTALYWYRQSLGQGLEFLIYFQGNSAPDKSGLPSDRFSAERTGGSVSTLTIQRTQQEDSAVYLCASSKQAGAADEQFFGPGTRLTVL.

This sequence joins TRBV28 and TRBJ2-7; D is possibly TRBD1 (5 bases). V was shortened by 8 bases and J by 2 bases, with 16 bases between the two germline ends. CDR1 MDHEN and CDR2 SYDVKM come from the germline V gene. This CDR3 region has 14 residues. The CDR3 spells CASRVKGRPYEQYF. The CDR3 nucleotides read TGTGCCAGCCGTGTGAAGGGGCGTCCCTACGAGCAGTACTTC.